The rows below give T cell receptor beta chains drawn from one sample of a study of cytomegalovirus exposure and HLA in healthy donors. Profiling relied on immunoSEQ multiplex PCR, and the TCRdb table lists in-frame clones only, not all of them. The repertoire consists of some 130,000 clones, with 80% occurring once and the leading ten covering around 2.2%. Sequenced: PBMCs. Every receptor here comes from a young man in good health and CMV-seronegative. CDR3s include the opening cysteine and the closing phenylalanine or tryptophan. A D gene is named only where the DNA matches it firmly. Clone size is given for some rows only: seen once, a few or many times, or a class if the clone is expanded.

d_gene: TRBD1
abundance: once
j_gene: TRBJ2-3
len: 15
v_gene: TRBV11-2
CDR3nt: TGTGCCAGCAGTAGACAGGGGCCTACCACAGATACGCAGTATTTT
CDR3aa: CASSRQGPTTDTQYF

d_gene: TRBD1
abundance: NA
j_gene: TRBJ1-1
len: 14
v_gene: TRBV4-1
CDR3nt: TGCGCCAGCAGCCAACAGGACAGGGGCACTGAAGCTTTCTTT
CDR3aa: CASSQQDRGTEAFF

d_gene: TRBD1
abundance: NA
j_gene: TRBJ2-4
len: 18
v_gene: TRBV7-9
CDR3nt: TGTGCCAGCAGCTCCGGACAGGGGGGAACCCTAGCCAAAAACATTCAGTACTTC
CDR3aa: CASSSGQGGTLAKNIQYF

d_gene: NA
abundance: NA
j_gene: TRBJ1-2
len: 12
v_gene: TRBV7-9
CDR3nt: TGTTCCACCGCCTCGGTTTACTATGGCTACACCTTC
CDR3aa: CSTASVYYGYTF

d_gene: TRBD1
abundance: NA
j_gene: TRBJ2-6
len: 15
v_gene: TRBV30
CDR3nt: TGTGCCTGGACCCAGACAGGGACGGGGGCCAACGTCCTGACTTTC
CDR3aa: CAWTQTGTGANVLTF

d_gene: TRBD2
abundance: NA
j_gene: TRBJ2-7
len: 17
v_gene: TRBV18
CDR3nt: TGTGCCAGCTCACCACAACGGGGAGGGCAAGCCCCCTACGAGCAGTACTTC
CDR3aa: CASSPQRGGQAPYEQYF

d_gene: TRBD2
abundance: NA
j_gene: TRBJ2-3
len: 15
v_gene: TRBV19
CDR3nt: TGTGCCAGTAGTATCCGAGCGGGAGAAACAGATACGCAGTATTTT
CDR3aa: CASSIRAGETDTQYF

d_gene: TRBD1
abundance: NA
j_gene: TRBJ1-4
len: 18
v_gene: TRBV5-8
CDR3nt: TGTGCCAGCAGCCCCGGACAGGGGGCCTTTGCAACTAATGAAAAACTGTTTTTT
CDR3aa: CASSPGQGAFATNEKLFF

d_gene: NA
abundance: NA
j_gene: TRBJ2-3
len: 13
v_gene: TRBV5-1
CDR3nt: TGCGCCAGCAGCTCGGTAGGCACAGATACGCAGTATTTT
CDR3aa: CASSSVGTDTQYF

d_gene: NA
abundance: NA
j_gene: TRBJ1-2
len: 13
v_gene: TRBV5-5
CDR3nt: TGTGCCAGCAGGTTTACAGGGAACTATGGCTACACCTTC
CDR3aa: CASRFTGNYGYTF

d_gene: NA
abundance: NA
j_gene: TRBJ2-3
len: 13
v_gene: TRBV28
CDR3nt: TGTGCCAGCAGTTGGCCGTTCACAGATACGCAGTATTTT
CDR3aa: CASSWPFTDTQYF

d_gene: NA
abundance: NA
j_gene: TRBJ1-5
len: 13
v_gene: TRBV6-5
CDR3nt: TGTGCCAGCAGTACCCAAGCCGGGCAGCCCCAGCATTTT
CDR3aa: CASSTQAGQPQHF

d_gene: TRBD1
abundance: NA
j_gene: TRBJ2-2
len: 13
v_gene: TRBV6-6
CDR3nt: TGTGCCAGCATTAACAGGGGAGCGGGGGAGCTGTTTTTT
CDR3aa: CASINRGAGELFF